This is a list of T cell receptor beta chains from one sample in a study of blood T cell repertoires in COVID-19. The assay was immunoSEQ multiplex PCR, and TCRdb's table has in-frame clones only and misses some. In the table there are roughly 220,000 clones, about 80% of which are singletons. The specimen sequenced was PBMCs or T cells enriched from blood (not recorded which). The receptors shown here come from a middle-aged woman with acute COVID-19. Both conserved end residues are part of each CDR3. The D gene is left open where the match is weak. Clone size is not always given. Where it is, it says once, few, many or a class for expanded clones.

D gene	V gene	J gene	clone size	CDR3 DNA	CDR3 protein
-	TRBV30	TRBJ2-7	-	TGTGCCTGGCAACGGCCGGGACTTTCCTACGAGCAGTACTTC	CAWQRPGLSYEQYF
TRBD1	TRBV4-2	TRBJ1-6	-	TGTGCCAGCAGCCCCAACAAGGGACAGGTTAATTCACCCCTCCACTTT	CASSPNKGQVNSPLHF
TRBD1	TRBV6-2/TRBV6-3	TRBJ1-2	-	TGTGCCAGCAGTCGACAGGGTGGTGGCTACACCTTC	CASSRQGGGYTF
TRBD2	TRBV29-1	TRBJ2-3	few	TGCAGCGTTGACGGACTAGCGGGCCACACAGATACGCAGTATTTT	CSVDGLAGHTDTQYF
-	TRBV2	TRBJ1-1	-	TGTGCCAGCAGTGAAGCCCGGGTGGCCGGGACTGAAGCTTTCTTT	CASSEARVAGTEAFF
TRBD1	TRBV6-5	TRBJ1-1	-	TGTGCCAGCAGGGTAAACAGGGGGCGGGACACTGAAGCTTTCTTT	CASRVNRGRDTEAFF
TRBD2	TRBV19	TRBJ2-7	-	TGTGCCAGTAGTATATCCTCCGGGACTAGCGGGAGCGAGCAGTACTTC	CASSISSGTSGSEQYF
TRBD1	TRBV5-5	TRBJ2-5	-	TGTGCCAGCAGCTTGGGGACAGGATGGGGTCAAGAGACCCAGTACTTC	CASSLGTGWGQETQYF
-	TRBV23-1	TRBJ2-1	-	TGCGCCAGCAGGAAAAAGAGCTCCTACAATGAGCAGTTCTTC	CASRKKSSYNEQFF
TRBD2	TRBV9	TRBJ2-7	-	TGTGCCAGCAGCGACGGGGGACTAGCGGCTATCTACGAGCAGTACTTC	CASSDGGLAAIYEQYF
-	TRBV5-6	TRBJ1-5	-	TGTGCCAGCAGCTTCAGACAGATGAGCAATCAGCCCCAGCATTTT	CASSFRQMSNQPQHF
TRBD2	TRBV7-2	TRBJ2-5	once	TGTGCCAGCAGCTTAGACGGGTGGCGGGGGAAAGGGGAGACCCAGTACTTC	CASSLDGWRGKGETQYF
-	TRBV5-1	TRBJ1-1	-	TGCGCCAGCAGCTTGGGAGTCATTGTGAGTACTGAAGCTTTCTTT	CASSLGVIVSTEAFF
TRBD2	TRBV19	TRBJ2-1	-	TGTGCCAGTAGTACCCGCCGACTAGCGGCATACAATGAGCAGTTCTTC	CASSTRRLAAYNEQFF
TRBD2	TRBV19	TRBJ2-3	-	TGTGCCAGTAGTACAACCGGGAGGAGGGCAGATACGCAGTATTTT	CASSTTGRRADTQYF
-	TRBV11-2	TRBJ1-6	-	TGTGCCAGCAGCTTTGGGGCCTCACCCCTCCACTTT	CASSFGASPLHF
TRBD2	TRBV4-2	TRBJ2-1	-	TGTGCCAGCAGCCAAGATCAAGCGGGAGGGCCCTACAATGAGCAGTTCTTC	CASSQDQAGGPYNEQFF
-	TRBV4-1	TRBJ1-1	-	TGCGCCAGCAGCCAATCGGGGTTTGGAGCTTTCTTT	CASSQSGFGAFF
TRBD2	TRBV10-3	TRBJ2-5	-	TGTGCCATCAGTGACCTAGCGGGGGGCGAGACCCAGTACTTC	CAISDLAGGETQYF
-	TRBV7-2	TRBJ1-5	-	TGTGCCAGCAGCCCCCCGGGGGACGGGTATCAGCCCCAGCATTTT	CASSPPGDGYQPQHF
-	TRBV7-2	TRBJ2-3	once	TGTGCCAGCAGCCCCGGGGGGCCGAGCACAGATACGCAGTATTTT	CASSPGGPSTDTQYF
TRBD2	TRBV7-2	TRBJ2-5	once	TGTGCCAGCAGCTTAGGACGTGTAGCGGGGGGGATAGAGACCCAGTACTTC	CASSLGRVAGGIETQYF
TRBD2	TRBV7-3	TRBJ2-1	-	TGTGCCAGCAGCTTACGGGCGGGAGACTACAATGAGCAGTTCTTC	CASSLRAGDYNEQFF
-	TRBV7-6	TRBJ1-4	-	TGTGCCAGCAGCTTAGGGCAGATAAATGAAAAACTGTTTTTT	CASSLGQINEKLFF
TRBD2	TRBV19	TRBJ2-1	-	TGTGCCAGTAGTACCCCCGGGGGGGCGGTTGGTGAGCAGTTCTTC	CASSTPGGAVGEQFF
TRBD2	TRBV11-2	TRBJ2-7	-	TGTGCCAGCAGCTTAGATGGCCGTTCGGGCGGGAGGCCGTTCTACGAGCAGTACTTC	CASSLDGRSGGRPFYEQYF
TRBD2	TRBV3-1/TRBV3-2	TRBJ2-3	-	TGTGCCAGCAGCCATGTGGGACTAGCGACAGATACGCAGTATTTT	CASSHVGLATDTQYF
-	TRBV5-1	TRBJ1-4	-	TGCGCCAGCAGCGGCTTGGCAACTAATGAAAAACTGTTTTTT	CASSGLATNEKLFF
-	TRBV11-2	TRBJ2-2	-	TGTGCCAGCAGCTTACAACGGTCTGGTTCGGCGAACACCGGGGAGCTGTTTTTT	CASSLQRSGSANTGELFF
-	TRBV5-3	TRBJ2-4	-	TGTGCCAGAGCCAAAAACCCGGGAAACATTCAGTACTTC	CARAKNPGNIQYF
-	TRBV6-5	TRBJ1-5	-	TGTGCCAGCAATAGTCAGCCCCAGCATTTT	CASNSQPQHF
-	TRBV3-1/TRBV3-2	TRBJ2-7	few	TGTGCCAGCAGCCAAGACGGCAGGGCAGCCTACGAGCAGTACTTC	CASSQDGRAAYEQYF
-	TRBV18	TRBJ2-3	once	TGTGCCAGCTCACCCCCCTTGCGGAGCACAGATACGCAGTATTTT	CASSPPLRSTDTQYF